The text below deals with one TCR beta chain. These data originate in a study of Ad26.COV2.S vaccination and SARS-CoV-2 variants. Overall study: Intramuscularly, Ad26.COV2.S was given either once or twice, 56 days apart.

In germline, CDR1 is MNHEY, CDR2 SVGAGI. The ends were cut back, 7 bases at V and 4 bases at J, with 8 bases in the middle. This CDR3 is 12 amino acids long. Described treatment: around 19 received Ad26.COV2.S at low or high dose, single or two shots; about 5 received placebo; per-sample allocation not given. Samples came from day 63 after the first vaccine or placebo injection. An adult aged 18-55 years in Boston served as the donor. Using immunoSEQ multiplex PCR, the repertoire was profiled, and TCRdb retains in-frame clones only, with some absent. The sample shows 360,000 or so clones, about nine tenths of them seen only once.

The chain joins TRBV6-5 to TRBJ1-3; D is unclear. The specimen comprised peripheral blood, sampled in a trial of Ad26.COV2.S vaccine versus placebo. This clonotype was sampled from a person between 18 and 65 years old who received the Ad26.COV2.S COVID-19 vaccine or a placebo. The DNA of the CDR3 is TGTGCCAGCACCGGCACCGGAAACACCATATATTTT. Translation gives CASTGTGNTIYF.